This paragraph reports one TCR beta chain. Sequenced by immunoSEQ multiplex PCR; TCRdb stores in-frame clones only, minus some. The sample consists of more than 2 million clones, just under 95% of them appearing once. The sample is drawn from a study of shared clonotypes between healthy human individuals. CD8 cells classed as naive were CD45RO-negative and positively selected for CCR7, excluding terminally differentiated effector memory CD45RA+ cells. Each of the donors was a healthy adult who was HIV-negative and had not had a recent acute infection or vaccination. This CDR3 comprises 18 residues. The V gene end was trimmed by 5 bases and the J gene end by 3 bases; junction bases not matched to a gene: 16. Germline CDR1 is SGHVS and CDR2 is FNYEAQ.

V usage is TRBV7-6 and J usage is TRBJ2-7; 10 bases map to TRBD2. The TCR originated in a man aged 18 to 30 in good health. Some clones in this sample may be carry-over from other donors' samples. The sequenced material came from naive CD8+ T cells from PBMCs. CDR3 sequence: CASSALSGTSDWNYEQYF. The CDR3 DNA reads TGTGCCAGCAGCGCCCTCTCCGGGACTAGCGACTGGAACTACGAGCAGTACTTC.